Sequencing of this T cell receptor beta chain was carried out in a study of cytomegalovirus exposure and HLA in healthy donors. Notes on this clone: No antigen is known for it.

Primers for the PCR totalled 60 Vbeta and 13 Jbeta. The method was immunoSEQ multiplex PCR; TCRdb's version includes in-frame clones alone and lacks a portion of them. In the table there are around 200,000 clones, approximately 90% of which are singletons. Overall study findings and caveats: Cytomegalovirus association was assigned to 150 to 200 TCR beta chains. An analysis done earlier found most TCR beta V segments productive about 90% or about 30% of the time.

The germline V gene has CDR1 WSHSY and CDR2 SAAADI. V shed 8 bases and J shed 3 bases, with 15 bases lying between them. The CDR3 totals 14 residues. The receptor's source is a woman between 18 and 29 years old in good health and CMV-seronegative. The sample consisted of PBMCs. This sequence joins TRBV10-2 and TRBJ2-3; D perhaps matches TRBD2 (6 bases). The CDR3 DNA reads TGCGCCAGCCGGTTGGGGGGTCGTACAGATACGCAGTATTTT. It is translated as CASRLGGRTDTQYF.